Sequencing of this T cell receptor (beta chain) was carried out in a study of CD8+ T cells in alopecia areata. Points from the study as a whole: Scalp clonality, along with expanded CD8+ clones among the top 100, was significantly decreased by tofacitinib.

Details on this clone: Antigen: not known.

The CDR3 has 16 amino acids. Trimming removed 0 bases at V and 10 bases at J, with 16 bases between. Germline loops: CDR1 MGHRA, CDR2 YSYEKL. After isolation, RNA underwent reverse transcription to generate cDNA as the sequencing template. Only in-frame clones appear in the TCRdb table, and some are missing; sequencing was by immunoSEQ multiplex PCR. The profile covers 150,000 to 200,000 clones, with more than 50% appearing a single time and approximately 0.93% taken by the ten largest. Treatment meaning: oral pan-JAK inhibitor, 5-10 mg twice daily. The sequencing used CD4+ T cells sorted from blood, collected at week 24, from a patient treated with tofacitinib. The chain joins TRBV4-1 to TRBJ1-6; TRBD1 might be the D (6 bases). The TCR sequence derives from a human donor with alopecia areata. The CDR3 bases are TGCGCCAGCAGCCAAGATTTGGCAGGGGTAAACTCACCCCTCCACTTT. Its translation is CASSQDLAGVNSPLHF.